The present TCR beta chain was sequenced within a study of shared T cell receptors in the human thymus. This clone occurred once. Germline values: CDR1 SGHAT, CDR2 FQNNGV. CDR3 length equals 13 residues. V lost 7 bases and J lost 5; bases outside the gene matches: 4. The protocol was immunoSEQ multiplex PCR, while the TCRdb copy is restricted to in-frame clones and leaves out a portion. The sample has some 720,000 clones; more than 75% are singletons. The sample was also linked to a second study, of human thymus T cells. Per that study: Corrective surgery for congenital heart defects was being performed on the healthy Finnish infants who served as donors. Thymic resections from corrective heart surgery supplied the tissue. The related literature has documented a marked overlap of thymic repertoires among unrelated individuals.

The chain recombines TRBV11-2 with TRBJ2-1, with TRBD1 identical over 8 bases. The sequence was obtained from a boy in the first two years of life with a congenital heart defect. The sample comprised thymocytes. CDR3 sequence reads: CASTEDRDNEQFF. The CDR3 DNA follows: TGTGCCAGCACCGAGGACAGGGACAATGAGCAGTTCTTC.